These 9 T cell receptor beta chains originate from one sample sequenced in a study of T cells after yellow fever vaccination. TCRdb reprocessed the 5' RACE reads with MiXCR, giving one entry per CDR3 protein. In the table there are some 300,000 distinct CDR3 sequences, roughly 7.5% of which are singletons. The source material was PBMCs, sampled around 45 days after the first yellow fever vaccination. Receptor source: a man between 18 and 29 years old who received the YFV17D yellow fever vaccine.

The table lists this clonotype with many counts. The V gene is TRBV4-3, the J gene TRBJ1-1; D is perhaps TRBD1 (5 bases). The CDR3 covers 16 residues. CDR1 LGHNA and CDR2 YSLEER come from the germline V gene. V was pared by 1 base and J by 0 bases, with 12 bases between. The CDR3 DNA reads as TGCGCCAGCAGCCAAGTAGGGGCGGTAATGAACACTGAAGCTTTCTTT. Translated: CASSQVGAVMNTEAFF.

The V and J genes are TRBV12-3 or TRBV12-4 and TRBJ2-1; maybe TRBD2 (5 bases). Trimming cost V 1 base and J 8 bases, with 12 bases left between them. The CDR3 totals 14 residues. The CDR3 DNA reads as TGTGCCAGCAGTTTAGTTAACGGCGGGCATGAGCAGTTCTTC. This sequence encodes CASSLVNGGHEQFF.

This clonotype was detected only a few times. The chain is built from TRBV12-3 or TRBV12-4 and TRBJ2-2; D remains unclear. Trimming removed 8 bases from V and 1 base from J, with 17 bases in between. The CDR3 sequence is 16 residues long. In nucleotides, the CDR3 is TGTGCCAGCGGCCCCCCGAGGCAGAGGAACACCGGGGAGCTGTTTTTT. Protein sequence: CASGPPRQRNTGELFF.

This clonotype appeared a few times. This chain uses TRBV20-1 with TRBJ2-1; possible D gene TRBD2, 7 bases. There are 14 residues in the CDR3. The germline V gene has CDR1 DFQATT and CDR2 SNEGSKA (reference sequence). V gave up 0 bases and J gave up 6 bases, with 12 bases separating them. CDR3 coding DNA: TGCAGTGCTAGAGATTTGGGGGGGGCCAATGAGCAGTTCTTC. This sequence encodes CSARDLGGANEQFF.

This clonotype occurred a few times. This chain links TRBV5-1 with TRBJ2-5; 8 bases map to TRBD1. The junction had 7 bases not matched to a gene; V was cut back by 4 bases and J by 5 bases. Germline CDR1 SGHRS, CDR2 YFSETQ. CDR3 length equals 14 residues. The CDR3, as DNA: TGCGCCAGCAGCCCTCCGGACAGGGTTGAGACCCAGTACTTC. Translation: CASSPPDRVETQYF.

This clonotype was counted between two and nine times. The rearrangement joins TRBV28 to TRBJ2-1; no clear D gene. The CDR3 totals 11 residues. V was pared by 8 bases and J by 6 bases, with 8 bases between. From germline, CDR1 is MDHEN and CDR2 SYDVKM. CDR3 DNA sequence: TGTGCCAGCTCAGGCGTCAATGAGCAGTTCTTC. Its protein product is CASSGVNEQFF.

The genes are TRBV9 and TRBJ2-7, with 9 bases lining up with TRBD1. Germline values: CDR1 SGDLS, CDR2 YYNGEE. The CDR3 spans 14 residues. With V trimmed by 3 bases and J by 4 bases, 5 bases remained unmatched. DNA of the CDR3: TGTGCCAGCAGCGCCCGGGACAGGGAGTACGAGCAGTACTTC. Translated, it gives CASSARDREYEQYF.

V usage is TRBV5-1 and J usage is TRBJ2-3, with TRBD2 identical over 7 bases. J gave up 2 bases and V 9 bases, and 6 bases lay outside the gene matches. CDR1 is SGHRS, CDR2 YFSETQ, per germline. The CDR3 sequence is 13 residues long. The CDR3 DNA reads as TGCGCCACCTCTAGCGGTTACACAGATACGCAGTATTTT. This translates into CATSSGYTDTQYF.

CDR3 bases: TGCAGTGCTAGACAATACGAGCAGTACGTC. This codes for CSARQYEQYV. V usage is TRBV20-1 and J usage is TRBJ2-7, with D uncertain. The CDR3 length is 10 residues. Germline V gene data show CDR1 as DFQATT and CDR2 as SNEGSKA (reference sequence). The V end lost 2 bases, the J end lost 4 bases, and 3 bases lay between the germline ends.